Given below is one TCR beta chain in context. The antigen remains undetermined. Treatment specified: roughly 10-day PBMC culture with coronavirus spike peptide pools or control peptides (ViraFEST assay). The germline gives CDR1 SGHVS, CDR2 FQNEAQ. V gave up 5 bases and J gave up 7 bases, with 18 bases separating them. The CDR3 totals 15 residues. The Oncomine TCR Beta short-read assay sequenced DNA from cultured CD4+ T cells. TCRdb processed the PCR reads anew with MiXCR; each CDR3 protein has one entry. Of about 12,000 distinct CDR3 sequences listed, less than 80% are singletons. This sample is part of a study of vaccination and CD4 T cells after COVID-19. Study overall: For each participant, vaccination comprised two doses of either the BNT162b2 or the mRNA-1273 vaccine.

The clonotype originates from a human donor who had recovered from COVID-19. The sequencing sample was made of CD4+ T cells from blood, cultured in vitro. The chain combines TRBV7-8 with TRBJ1-5; D is possibly TRBD1 (6 bases). The CDR3 coding sequence is TGTGCCAGCAGCCCAGGGGCCAGTGAGTACCAGCCCCAGCATTTT. It is translated as CASSPGASEYQPQHF.